The next 31 T cell receptor beta chains were all read from a single sample in a study of technical replicates of blood from a handful of donors. Profiling relied on immunoSEQ multiplex PCR, and the TCRdb table lists in-frame clones only, not all of them. The table lists 75,000 to 90,000 clones, nearly 95% of them singletons. The sample consisted of T cells isolated from PBMCs. These receptors were collected from a human donor in good health.

The chain recombines TRBV20-1 with TRBJ1-1, with D unclear. The CDR3 has 11 residues. Germline CDR1 and CDR2: DFQATT and SNEGSKA (reference sequence). V lost 8 bases and J lost 3, with 10 bases in between. The CDR3: CSCSTYTEAFF. CDR3 in DNA: TGCAGTTGTAGCACCTACACTGAAGCTTTCTTT.

The J gene is TRBJ2-7, the V gene TRBV5-5; TRBD2 matches 7 bases. The CDR3 covers 15 residues. Germline CDR1 reads SGHKS; CDR2 reads YYEKEE (reference sequence). V shed 3 bases, J shed 3 bases, and the junction held 9 bases outside the gene matches. CDR3 bases: TGTGCCAGCAGCTGGGGTGCGGGAGCAGGCTACGAGCAGTACTTC. Its protein product is CASSWGAGAGYEQYF.

The rearrangement joins TRBV4-3 to TRBJ2-7, with 8 bases lining up with TRBD2. The V gene end was trimmed by 1 base and the J gene end by 2 bases; junction bases not matched to a gene: 10. The germline gives CDR1 LGHNA, CDR2 YSLEER. The CDR3 extends over 17 amino acids. As DNA, the CDR3 is TGCGCCAGCAGCCAAGTGGCCAGCGGGAGTTTTCCCTACGAGCAGTACTTC. Translating it yields CASSQVASGSFPYEQYF.

This clone appeared a single time. Relative to the germline gene, one junction end is altered; a read error may explain this. The chain links TRBV2 to TRBJ2-1; 7 bases map to TRBD2. This CDR3 comprises 14 residues. Germline loops: CDR1 SNHLY, CDR2 FYNNEI. The CDR3 DNA sequence: TGTGCCAGCAGTGAAGGCGGGAGCTACGATGAGCAGTTCTTC. Protein sequence: CASSEGGSYDEQFF.

This clone was seen more than once but under ten times. V is TRBV11-2 and J is TRBJ1-1; a possible D gene is TRBD1 (6 bases). The CDR3 totals 16 residues. The germline V gene has CDR1 SGHAT and CDR2 FQNNGV. V gave up 2 bases and J gave up 0 bases, with 13 bases separating them. CDR3 amino acids: CASSLPSDRLNTEAFF. The CDR3 bases are TGTGCCAGCAGCTTACCTTCGGACAGATTGAACACTGAAGCTTTCTTT.

The chain carries TRBV5-8 and TRBJ2-2; 8 bases map to TRBD2. The junction had 11 bases not matched to a gene; V was cut back by 1 base and J by 6 bases. The germline CDR1 and CDR2 sequences are SGHTS and YDEGEE. The CDR3 runs to 17 residues. The CDR3 DNA reads as TGTGCCAGCAGCTTGTTAGGACTCGGCGGGGGGTCCGGGGAGCTGTTTTTT. Its translation is CASSLLGLGGGSGELFF.

The chain couples TRBV7-9 to TRBJ2-6; D may be TRBD1 (6 bases). Trimming shortened V by 5 bases and J by 0 bases, and 17 bases separated the two germline ends. The CDR3 totals 18 residues. Per germline, CDR1 SEHNR and CDR2 FQNEAQ (reference sequence). The CDR3 loop reads CASSRRPGASSGANVLTF. In DNA, the CDR3 is TGTGCCAGCAGCCGTAGGCCAGGGGCTAGCTCTGGGGCCAACGTCCTGACTTTC.

This sequence joins TRBV9 and TRBJ2-1, with TRBD1 identical over 9 bases. The CDR3 is 17 residues long. CDR1 is SGDLS and CDR2 is YYNGEE in the germline V gene. J lost 8 bases, V lost 4 bases, and 16 bases had no gene match. CDR3 residues: CASSFPLGGTGTDEQFF. CDR3 nucleotides: TGTGCCAGCAGCTTCCCCCTGGGGGGGACAGGGACCGATGAGCAGTTCTTC.

The rearrangement uses TRBV6-6 and TRBJ1-4; D is unresolved. The CDR3 consists of 13 residues. V lost 2 bases and J lost 5, with 6 bases in between. Germline values: CDR1 MNHNY, CDR2 SVGAGI (reference sequence). The CDR3 region is CASSYGGNEKLFF. The CDR3 nucleotides read TGTGCCAGCAGTTACGGTGGCAATGAAAAACTGTTTTTT.

The chain combines TRBV2 with TRBJ1-2; possibly TRBD1 for D (6 bases). The ends were cut back, 4 bases at V and 1 base at J, with 7 bases in the middle. The CDR3 sequence is 13 residues long. Germline V CDR1 and CDR2: SNHLY, FYNNEI. The CDR3 spells CASSGTVNYGYTF. Here the CDR3 DNA reads TGTGCCAGCAGTGGGACAGTTAACTATGGCTACACCTTC.

V usage is TRBV7-3 and J usage is TRBJ2-1; D possibly corresponds to TRBD2 (6 bases). The germline gives CDR1 SGHTA, CDR2 FQGTGA. This CDR3 is built from 13 residues. Trimming took 2 bases from V and 6 from J, leaving 8 bases between them. CDR3 nucleotide sequence: TGTGCCAGCAGCTTAGACGGGGGCAATGAGCAGTTCTTC. Its protein is CASSLDGGNEQFF.

The chain's CDR3 is CASSQISRDGYTF. The CDR3 DNA is TGTGCCAGCAGCCAAATTTCCAGGGATGGCTACACCTTC. The chain recombines TRBV25-1 with TRBJ1-2, with D tentatively TRBD1 (5 bases). Germline V gene sequence: CDR1 MGHDK, CDR2 SYGVNS. Trimming removed 6 bases from V and 6 bases from J, with 14 bases in between. The CDR3 is 13 residues long.

The CDR3, as DNA: TGCGCCAGCAGCACCTTAGCGGGAGCCACAGATACGCAGTATTTT. It is translated as CASSTLAGATDTQYF. The V and J genes are TRBV5-1 and TRBJ2-3; 9 bases fit TRBD2. The CDR3 spans 15 residues. Germline lookup yields CDR1 SGHRS and CDR2 YFSETQ. Losses at the gene ends were 4 bases for V and 2 bases for J; bases not matched to a gene: 5. Using reference TRBV5-1 and TRBJ2-3 for the parts outside the CDR3, the full variable domain is KAGVTQTPRYLIKTRGQQVTLSCSPISGHRSVSWYQQTPGQGLQFLFEYFSETQRNKGNFPGRFSGRQFSNSRSEMNVSTLELGDSALYLCASSTLAGATDTQYFGPGTRLTVL.

This clone appeared a few times. This chain uses TRBV27 with TRBJ2-7, with 7 bases matching TRBD2. Germline assignment: CDR1 MNHEY and CDR2 SMNVEV (reference sequence). V was pared by 6 bases and J by 2 bases, with 10 bases of the junction left unmatched. The length of the CDR3 is 15 residues. Written as DNA, the CDR3 is TGTGCCAGCAGGAGCAACTCTGCGGGAGCCTACGAGCAGTACTTC. Translation: CASRSNSAGAYEQYF.

The J gene is TRBJ2-7, the V gene TRBV7-9; the D is unclear. Trimming stripped 1 base from V and 1 base from J, with 14 bases between. The CDR3 runs to 16 residues. CDR1 is SEHNR, CDR2 FQNEAQ, per germline (reference sequence). This CDR3 reads CASSLGSRISSYEQYF. For the CDR3, the DNA is TGTGCCAGCAGCTTAGGGTCCAGGATCTCATCCTACGAGCAGTACTTC.

This chain joins TRBV27 and TRBJ2-5; possibly TRBD2 for D (6 bases). Germline CDR1 is MNHEY and CDR2 is SMNVEV (reference sequence). The CDR3 totals 15 residues. Trimming pared 5 bases from V and 5 bases from J, leaving 18 bases between. For the CDR3, the DNA is TGTGCCAGCAGTCCCCGACTACTCGGAGGGGAGACCCAGTACTTC. Its protein product is CASSPRLLGGETQYF.

This clone was recorded once. The rearrangement links TRBV7-9 to TRBJ2-2; D is ambiguous. V lost 2 bases and J 6 bases, leaving 7 bases between the germline ends. The length of the CDR3 is 13 residues. The germline gives CDR1 SEHNR, CDR2 FQNEAQ (reference sequence). The CDR3 DNA reads TGTGCCAGCAGCTTACCCCTAGCCGGGGAGCTGTTTTTT. It yields the protein CASSLPLAGELFF.

The rearrangement links TRBV7-6 to TRBJ2-7; a weak D match, TRBD1 (6 bases). Germline V gene sequence: CDR1 SGHVS, CDR2 FNYEAQ. V lost 4 bases and J 6 bases, leaving 10 bases between the germline ends. The CDR3 is made up of 12 amino acids. This CDR3 is CASSSLGGEQYF. In DNA, the CDR3 is TGTGCCAGCAGCTCTCTAGGGGGCGAGCAGTACTTC.

The chain employs TRBV4-3 and TRBJ2-1; a weak D match, TRBD2 (5 bases). Deletions cut 3 bases from V and 0 bases from J, with 6 bases between. Per the germline V gene, CDR1 is LGHNA and CDR2 is YSLEER. The CDR3 is 14 amino acids. CDR3 nucleotide sequence: TGCGCCAGCAGCCACGCGGGCTCCTACAATGAGCAGTTCTTC. Amino acid sequence: CASSHAGSYNEQFF.

J is TRBJ2-1 and V is TRBV4-1; D ambiguous. The germline CDR1 and CDR2 sequences are MGHRA and YSYEKL. Deletions cut 1 base from V and 6 bases from J, with 7 bases between. The CDR3 sequence is 13 residues long. The CDR3 loop is CASSQAKPNEQFF. CDR3 in DNA: TGCGCCAGCAGCCAAGCGAAGCCCAATGAGCAGTTCTTC.

The V and J genes are TRBV7-9 and TRBJ2-7, with 11 bases fitting TRBD1. The V and J ends lost 5 bases and 3 bases, in that order; junction bases with no gene match: 6. The germline CDR1 and CDR2 sequences are SEHNR and FQNEAQ (reference sequence). This CDR3 contains 15 residues. The CDR3 nucleotides read TGTGCCAGCAGCCCCCGGGACAGGGGGATCTACGAGCAGTACTTC. This sequence encodes CASSPRDRGIYEQYF.

This chain joins TRBV19 and TRBJ1-1; D may be TRBD1 (6 bases). The V and J ends lost 5 bases and 5 bases respectively, with 18 bases between them. Germline V CDR1 and CDR2: LNHDA, SQIVND (reference sequence). There are 15 residues in the CDR3. CDR3: CASSVRVGGRTEAFF. In DNA, the CDR3 is TGTGCCAGTAGTGTACGGGTAGGGGGAAGGACTGAAGCTTTCTTT.

This clone has only a few counts. J is TRBJ1-1 and V is TRBV9, with a possible D match to TRBD1 (6 bases). Trimming left V 0 bases short and J 6 bases short, with 9 bases between. From germline, CDR1 is SGDLS and CDR2 YYNGEE. The CDR3 length is 13 residues. CDR3 DNA sequence: TGTGCCAGCAGCGTAGGGGGGCGGTCTGAAGCTTTCTTT. It translates to CASSVGGRSEAFF.

The count of this clone is one. The chain joins TRBV18 to TRBJ2-4; D is perhaps TRBD1 (6 bases). The CDR3 consists of 18 residues. Germline V gives CDR1 KGHSH, CDR2 LQKENI. Between the trimmed V and J ends, which lost 0 bases and 0 bases, there was a span of 15 bases. CDR3 nucleotide sequence: TGTGCCAGCTCACCACCGAATAATAGGGGGAAAGCCAAAAACATTCAGTACTTC. Its translation: CASSPPNNRGKAKNIQYF.

CDR3: CASSPLDRRLGEQYF. The CDR3 nucleotides are TGTGCCAGCAGCCCATTGGACAGACGCCTGGGTGAGCAGTACTTC. The chain recombines TRBV7-9 with TRBJ2-7; D possibly corresponds to TRBD1 (6 bases). Germline CDR1 reads SEHNR; CDR2 reads FQNEAQ (reference sequence). This CDR3 region has 15 residues. Trimming took off 5 bases at V and 7 bases at J, with 21 bases between the two ends.

This chain connects TRBV28 to TRBJ2-7; TRBD1 aligns across 7 bases. The CDR3 is 13 residues long. Germline trimming cut 5 bases from V and 4 bases from J; bases unmatched to any gene: 5. Germline loops: CDR1 MDHEN, CDR2 SYDVKM. The chain's CDR3 is CASSLQGLYEQYF. In DNA form, the CDR3 reads TGTGCCAGCAGTCTACAGGGGTTGTACGAGCAGTACTTC.

V and J are TRBV5-1 and TRBJ2-3; D is uncertain. Germline V gene data show CDR1 as SGHRS and CDR2 as YFSETQ. The CDR3 length is 15 residues. The V and J ends lost 2 bases and 0 bases respectively, with 10 bases between them. The CDR3 DNA reads as TGCGCCAGCAGCTTAGAGCCGACTAGCACAGATACGCAGTATTTT. It translates to CASSLEPTSTDTQYF.

V and J are TRBV7-9 and TRBJ2-3; 7 nucleotides agree with TRBD2. The V gene end was trimmed by 1 base and the J gene end by 3 bases; junction bases not matched to a gene: 10. CDR3 length equals 17 residues. The germline CDR1 and CDR2 sequences are SEHNR and FQNEAQ (reference sequence). CDR3 region: CASSLVLLAGATDTQYF. The CDR3 DNA is TGTGCCAGCAGCTTAGTTCTACTTGCGGGAGCTACAGATACGCAGTATTTT.

The rearrangement joins TRBV6-1 to TRBJ1-4, with D possibly matching TRBD1 (6 bases). V shed 7 bases and J shed 12 bases, with 18 bases lying between them. This CDR3 comprises 13 residues. Germline loops: CDR1 MNHNS, CDR2 SASEGT. The CDR3 here is CASTLFRDNELFF. The CDR3 DNA is TGTGCCAGCACCCTATTCCGGGACAACGAACTGTTTTTT.

The gene calls are TRBV10-2 and TRBJ2-1, with 7 positions matching TRBD1. V shed 10 bases, J shed 6 bases, and the junction held 9 bases outside the gene matches. The CDR3 contains 13 residues. Germline CDR1 and CDR2: WSHSY and SAAADI. The CDR3: CATTGENGNEQFF. The CDR3 DNA reads TGCGCCACCACAGGGGAAAATGGCAATGAGCAGTTCTTC.

V and J are TRBV5-4 and TRBJ2-5; TRBD1 agrees at 11 bases. The ends lost 7 bases at V and 0 bases at J; junction bases unmatched: 2. The CDR3 has 14 residues. CDR1 is SGHNT, CDR2 YYREEE, per germline (reference sequence). DNA of the CDR3: TGTGCCAGCCGGACAGGGGGCGACCAAGAGACCCAGTACTTC. Its translation: CASRTGGDQETQYF.